This T cell receptor (beta chain) was profiled in a study of shared clonotypes between healthy human individuals. Study-wide points: A generally larger estimated richness was seen in naive subsets than in memory subsets.

To note about this clone: The antigen is unknown.

TCRdb's table, derived via immunoSEQ multiplex PCR, lists solely in-frame clones and lacks some. The table records about 2.1 million clones, about 92% of them present only once. Germline CDR1 and CDR2: MNHNY and SVGAGI (reference sequence). The J segment lost 4 bases and the V segment lost 2 bases, leaving 4 bases of the junction unmatched. This CDR3 contains 14 residues. CD8 cells classed as naive were CD45RO-negative and positively selected for CCR7, excluding terminally differentiated effector memory CD45RA+ cells. V and J are TRBV6-6 and TRBJ1-2; 7 bases fit TRBD1. Sequenced input: naive CD8+ T cells from PBMCs. The sequence was obtained from a man between 18 and 35 years old in good health. Some clones in this sample may be carry-over from other donors' samples. Written as DNA, the CDR3 is TGTGCCAGCAGTTACCAGGGGACAGTCTATGGCTACACCTTC. It codes for CASSYQGTVYGYTF.